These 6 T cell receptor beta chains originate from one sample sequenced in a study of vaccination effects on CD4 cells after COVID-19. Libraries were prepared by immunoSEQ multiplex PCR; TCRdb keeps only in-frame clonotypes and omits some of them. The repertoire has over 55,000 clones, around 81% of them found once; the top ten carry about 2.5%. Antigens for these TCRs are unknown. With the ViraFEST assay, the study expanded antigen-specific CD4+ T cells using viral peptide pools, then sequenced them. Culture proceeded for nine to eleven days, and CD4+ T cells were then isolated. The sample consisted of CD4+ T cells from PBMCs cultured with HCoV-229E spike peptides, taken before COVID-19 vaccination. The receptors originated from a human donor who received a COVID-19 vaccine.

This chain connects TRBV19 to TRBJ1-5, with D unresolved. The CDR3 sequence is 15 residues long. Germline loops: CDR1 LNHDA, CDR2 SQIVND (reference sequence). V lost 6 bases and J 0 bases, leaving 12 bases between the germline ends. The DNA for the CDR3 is TGTGCCAGTAGCCGGCTAAGGGATAGCAATCAGCCCCAGCATTTT. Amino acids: CASSRLRDSNQPQHF.

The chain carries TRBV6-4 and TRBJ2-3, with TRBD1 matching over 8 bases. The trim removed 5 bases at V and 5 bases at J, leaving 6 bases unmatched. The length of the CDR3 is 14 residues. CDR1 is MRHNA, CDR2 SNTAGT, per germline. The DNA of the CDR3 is TGTGCCAGCAGTCGGACAGGGTTGATAGATACGCAGTATTTT. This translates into CASSRTGLIDTQYF.

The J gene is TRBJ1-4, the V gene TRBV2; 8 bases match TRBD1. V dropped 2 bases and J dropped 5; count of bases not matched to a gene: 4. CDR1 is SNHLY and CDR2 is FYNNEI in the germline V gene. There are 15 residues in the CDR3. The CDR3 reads CASSESGQVNEKLFF. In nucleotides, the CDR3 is TGTGCCAGCAGTGAATCGGGACAGGTGAATGAAAAACTGTTTTTT. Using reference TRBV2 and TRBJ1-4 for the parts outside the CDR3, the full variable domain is EPEVTQTPSHQVTQMGQEVILRCVPISNHLYFYWYRQILGQKVEFLVSFYNNEISEKSEIFDDQFSVERPDGSNFTLKIRSTKLEDSAMYFCASSESGQVNEKLFFGSGTQLSVL.

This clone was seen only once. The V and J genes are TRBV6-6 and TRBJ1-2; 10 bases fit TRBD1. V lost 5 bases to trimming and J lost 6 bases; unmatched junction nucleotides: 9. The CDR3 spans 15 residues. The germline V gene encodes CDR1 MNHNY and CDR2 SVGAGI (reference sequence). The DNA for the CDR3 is TGTGCCAGCAGTAGGGAACGACAGGGGGCGGATGGCTACACCTTC. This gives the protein CASSRERQGADGYTF.

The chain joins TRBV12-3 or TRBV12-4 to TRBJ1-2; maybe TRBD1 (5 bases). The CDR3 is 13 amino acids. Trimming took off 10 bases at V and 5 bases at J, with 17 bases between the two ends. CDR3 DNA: TGTGCCACCCGACAGCTTTCGGGGTATGGCTACACCTTC. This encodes CATRQLSGYGYTF.

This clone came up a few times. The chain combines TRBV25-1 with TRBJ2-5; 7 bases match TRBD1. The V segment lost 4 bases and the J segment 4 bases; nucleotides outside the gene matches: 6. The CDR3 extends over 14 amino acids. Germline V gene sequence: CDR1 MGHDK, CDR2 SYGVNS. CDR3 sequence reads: CASSVRDSRETQYF. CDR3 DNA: TGTGCCAGCAGTGTCCGGGACAGCAGAGAGACCCAGTACTTC. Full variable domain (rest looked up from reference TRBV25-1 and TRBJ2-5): EADIYQTPRYLVIGTGKKITLECSQTMGHDKMYWYQQDPGMELHLIHYSYGVNSTEKGDLSSESTVSRIRTEHFPLTLESARPSHTSQYLCASSVRDSRETQYFGPGTRLLVL.